This T cell receptor (beta chain) is drawn from a study of CD8 T cells in ankylosing spondylitis. A remark on this clonotype: The antigen is unknown.

Whole-study results and caveats: Disease-linked clones displayed a CD8+ phenotype and appeared relatively rarely in peripheral blood. In ankylosing spondylitis blood, a motif of several highly homologous TCR beta variants appeared characteristic.

TCRdb reprocessed the 5' RACE reads with MiXCR, giving one entry per CDR3 protein. The table includes fewer than 750,000 distinct CDR3 sequences, 15% to 20% detected once. V shed 4 bases, J shed 5 bases, and the junction held 7 bases outside the gene matches. This CDR3 region has 16 residues. The chain recombines TRBV12-3 or TRBV12-4 with TRBJ2-2, with 10 bases matching TRBD1. The specimen was blood, either unsorted or a sorted T cell fraction (not recorded which). The receptor comes from a male donor with ankylosing spondylitis. CDR3 amino acids: CASSYGDRGSTGELFF. The CDR3 DNA reads TGTGCCAGCAGTTATGGGGACAGGGGTAGTACCGGGGAGCTGTTTTTT.